This is a list of T cell receptor beta chains from one sample in a study of blood T cell repertoires in COVID-19. Here immunoSEQ multiplex PCR was the method, and the copy in TCRdb shows in-frame clones only, minus some. This sample has around 250,000 clones, with 86% found just once. Material: peripheral blood. The receptors stem from an elderly man with acute or convalescent COVID-19. Each CDR3 is given without its conserved first and last residue.

V,CDR3
TRBV5-1,ASSLSSSSSYNEQF
TRBV6-4,ASSQDRNQPQH
TRBV6-1,ASSEAKLAKAGVFYNEQF
TRBV9,ASSALGARTDTQY
TRBV3-1/TRBV3-2,ASSELWGDSTEAF
TRBV18,ASSPSGVDNSPLH
TRBV7-8,ASSTTGDSPLH
TRBV6-1,ASSGTSGPSYNEQF
TRBV7-8,ASSQARSGNTIY
TRBV2,ASSGVHANTGELF
TRBV28,ASRPGQGPPYEQY
TRBV3-1/TRBV3-2,ASRPLAGGLDEQY
TRBV5-1,ASSLVKSEATNYGYT
TRBV10-3,AISALTGSVSEAF
TRBV28,ATVTGVRGYT
TRBV19,ASRGEPHFSGNTIY
TRBV3-1/TRBV3-2,ASSQEGQPRSNRRPQH
TRBV3-1/TRBV3-2,ASSQGQGANSEAF
TRBV4-3,ASSQAPGQGFADTQY
TRBV18,ASSPVFGTGTAYGYT
TRBV6-5,ASSYERGRESEQF
TRBV20-1,SARMGGTQY
TRBV9,ASSVGPTGLNSPLH
TRBV27,ASRGRASHTEAF
TRBV18,ASSPLDRETEAF
TRBV12-3/TRBV12-4,ASSRGGSYEQY
TRBV6-5,ASSYSVTGNTEAF
TRBV7-2,ASSLGTGTEAF
TRBV7-7,ASSLGLAMSDTQY
TRBV5-1,ASSPGPGGYEQY
TRBV2,ASRSGPGLQGHQPQH
TRBV5-5,ASSLQGSPSYEQY
TRBV7-2,ASSEQGATGELF
TRBV6-5,ASSSNRYQPQH
TRBV3-1/TRBV3-2,ASSQVGTSGTYEQY
TRBV25-1,ASSDSGRDSYGYT
TRBV18,ASSPGGSRTYNEQF
TRBV5-4,ASSSTDNSPLH
TRBV3-1/TRBV3-2,ASSQATGTGEKLF
TRBV6-5,ASSLTGGYGYT